The 22 T cell receptor beta chains given below trace back to one sample, sequenced in a study of CD8 T cells in ankylosing spondylitis (dated by TCRdb to about 2017). Here is what the overall study found, with its caveats: A TCR beta motif made up of several highly homologous amino acid variants appeared to be characteristic of blood from ankylosing spondylitis patients.

These receptors' antigens are unknown. Receptor amplification or capture employed 5' RACE. Instrument used: Illumina HiSeq 2500. TCRdb reworked the public reads: Q25 trimming with fastp, MiXCR clone assembly, productive beta chains retained. Identical CDR3 protein sequences are pooled into one entry, listed with their most common genes and DNA. In this sample the table shows around 94,000 distinct CDR3 sequences, around 8.3% of which occur a single time. More than 30% of the sample is taken by the ten largest. The sample consisted of blood, either unsorted or a sorted T cell fraction (not recorded which). The receptors originated from a male donor with ankylosing spondylitis.

For this clonotype: This CDR3 fails to terminate in the conserved phenylalanine or tryptophan, so it likely reflects a read error. The chain combines TRBV5-1 with TRBJ2-7; D may be TRBD2 (5 bases). This CDR3 contains 14 residues. Trimming pared 0 bases from V and 3 bases from J, leaving 10 bases between. CDR1 and CDR2 from the germline V gene are SGHRS and YFSETQ. The CDR3 region is CASSLEERLYEQYL. DNA for the CDR3: TGCGCCAGCAGCTTGGAAGAGCGGCTCTACGAGCAGTACCTC.

This clonotype was detected only a few times. The genes are TRBV2 and TRBJ1-1; tentatively, D is TRBD1 (6 bases). V dropped 10 bases and J dropped 5 bases, with 17 bases sitting between them. The CDR3 spans 13 residues. The germline CDR1 and CDR2 sequences are SNHLY and FYNNEI. This chain's CDR3 is CATAGGGRTEAFF. CDR3 sequence (DNA): TGTGCCACCGCGGGGGGCGGGAGGACTGAAGCTTTCTTT. The full variable domain, in which reference TRBV2 and TRBJ1-1 provide the parts outside the CDR3, is EPEVTQTPSHQVTQMGQEVILRCVPISNHLYFYWYRQILGQKVEFLVSFYNNEISEKSEIFDDQFSVERPDGSNFTLKIRSTKLEDSAMYFCATAGGGRTEAFFGQGTRLTVV.

This clonotype was seen a single time. This chain connects TRBV19 to TRBJ1-1; no reliable D call. CDR1 and CDR2 from the germline V gene are LNHDA and SQIVND (reference sequence). The length of the CDR3 is 16 residues. V lost 3 bases and J lost 0, with 14 bases in between. CDR3 nucleotide sequence: TGTGCCAGTAGTATCCTTCCGAATGTCATGAACACTGAAGCTTTCTTT. Protein: CASSILPNVMNTEAFF.

The sample holds many counts of this clonotype. This sequence joins TRBV7-9 and TRBJ2-1; TRBD2 is a possible D gene (6 bases). Germline V gives CDR1 SEHNR, CDR2 FQNEAQ (reference sequence). V was cut by 4 bases and J by 3 bases, with 10 bases left in between. This CDR3 is built from 14 residues. CDR3 DNA sequence: TGTGCCAGCAGCTCCGAGGGAGGCTACAATGAGCAGTTCTTC. Its translation: CASSSEGGYNEQFF.

This clonotype was picked up many times. The chain recombines TRBV29-1 with TRBJ2-1; a weak D match, TRBD2 (5 bases). The CDR3 is 11 amino acids. CDR1 is SQVTM, CDR2 ANQGSEA, per germline. The V and J ends lost 6 bases and 9 bases respectively, with 12 bases between them. CDR3 sequence: CSVREYFEQFF. CDR3 DNA: TGCAGCGTGAGGGAGTACTTTGAGCAGTTCTTC.

The chain joins TRBV6-5 to TRBJ1-1; D unresolved. CDR1 MNHEY and CDR2 SVGAGI come from the germline V gene. The CDR3 loop spans 14 amino acids. Trimming removed 1 base from V and 5 bases from J, with 11 bases in between. As DNA, the CDR3 is TGTGCCAGCAGTTACTGGTCGGGAGAGACTGAAGCTTTCTTT. Translation: CASSYWSGETEAFF.

Details on this clonotype: One end of the junction fails to match germline, which may point to a read error. The genes are TRBV5-6 and TRBJ2-7, with D possibly being TRBD1 (6 bases). Germline V gene sequence: CDR1 SGHDT, CDR2 YYEEEE. This CDR3 is built from 13 residues. The CDR3 region has the DNA TGTGCCAGCAGCTTTGGGACAACCTACAAGCAGTACTTC. Translating gives CASSFGTTYKQYF.

The chain has TRBV11-2 and TRBJ2-2; 9 nucleotides align to TRBD2. V was clipped by 2 bases and J by 5 bases; unmatched bases: 6. The CDR3 length is 16 residues. Germline CDR1 and CDR2: SGHAT and FQNNGV. The CDR3 bases are TGTGCCAGCAGCTTAACCGGGACTAGCCGAACCGGGGAGCTGTTTTTT. Translated: CASSLTGTSRTGELFF.

In its sample, this clonotype was seen a few times. The chain has TRBV6-1 and TRBJ2-7, with 9 bases identical to TRBD1. With V trimmed by 11 bases and J by 3 bases, 8 bases remained unmatched. This CDR3 is 13 amino acids long. The germline CDR1 and CDR2 sequences are MNHNS and SASEGT. CDR3 coding DNA: TGTGCCGTCACCGGGACAGGGCTCTACGAGCAGTACGTC. This gives the protein CAVTGTGLYEQYV.

This clonotype was found many times. V gene TRBV12-3 or TRBV12-4 combines with J gene TRBJ2-3, with 13 bases aligning to TRBD2. V shed 6 bases and J 3 bases; nucleotides not matched to a gene: 6. CDR3 length: 16 residues. The CDR3 DNA reads TGTGCCAGCAGCCCGAGGACTAGCGGGAGAACAGATACGCAGTATTTT. Residues: CASSPRTSGRTDTQYF.

This clonotype appeared a few times. The chain is built from TRBV20-1 and TRBJ2-3; 7 bases agree with TRBD2. V lost 3 bases to trimming and J lost 2 bases; unmatched junction nucleotides: 11. The CDR3 covers 16 residues. Germline assignment: CDR1 DFQATT and CDR2 SNEGSKA (reference sequence). CDR3 in DNA: TGCAGTGCTAGGAGGGTAAGCGGGGCCTTCACAGATACGCAGTATTTT. This translates into CSARRVSGAFTDTQYF.

This clonotype came up a few times. The genes are TRBV27 and TRBJ1-6; unclear D gene. Germline V gene data show CDR1 as MNHEY and CDR2 as SMNVEV (reference sequence). This CDR3 comprises 12 residues. V lost 6 bases, J lost 7 bases, and 7 bases lay in between. The CDR3 sequence is CASRAENSPLHF. CDR3 nucleotides: TGTGCCAGCAGGGCGGAGAATTCACCCCTCCACTTT.

The rearrangement links TRBV5-5 to TRBJ1-5; 12 bases agree with TRBD1. The J segment lost 1 base and the V segment lost 1 base, leaving 6 bases of the junction unmatched. CDR1 and CDR2 (germline): SGHKS, YYEKEE (reference sequence). The CDR3 runs to 18 residues. CDR3 in amino acids: CASSLTGQGARSNQPQHF. Here the CDR3 DNA reads TGTGCCAGCAGCTTGACGGGACAGGGGGCTAGGAGCAATCAGCCCCAGCATTTT.

This clonotype was counted a few times. This chain connects TRBV12-5 to TRBJ2-1; D ambiguous. The CDR3 loop spans 16 amino acids. Trimming pared 0 bases from V and 1 base from J, leaving 10 bases between. Germline CDR1 and CDR2: LGHNT and FRNRAP. The DNA of the CDR3 is TGTGCTAGTGGTTTGGTAACGGGTAAATCCTACAATGAGCAGTTCTTC. Protein: CASGLVTGKSYNEQFF.

This clonotype was counted once. This may arise from a read error, as a much more abundant clone is one base away. The chain employs TRBV15 and TRBJ2-1, with 8 nucleotides matching TRBD2. The CDR3 is 15 residues long. CDR1 is LNHNV, CDR2 YYDKDF, per germline (reference sequence). For the CDR3, the DNA is TGTGACACCAGTTCCATCTCGGGACTAGTCAATGAGCAGTTCTTC. Residues: CDTSSISGLVNEQFF. The whole variable domain, filled in from reference TRBV15 and TRBJ2-1, reads DAMVIQNPRYQVTQFGKPVTLSCSQTLNHNVMYWYQQKSSQAPKLLFHYYDKDFNNEADTPDNFQSRRPNTSFCFLDIRSPGLGDTAMYLCDTSSISGLVNEQFFGPGTRLTVL.

The chain is built from TRBV3-1 and TRBJ1-3, with D perhaps TRBD1 (5 bases). The germline V gene has CDR1 LGHDT and CDR2 YNNKEL (reference sequence). V was pared by 8 bases and J by 0 bases, with 11 bases between. The CDR3 covers 14 residues. The CDR3 DNA reads as TGTGCCAGCGACGACAGATCCTCTGGAAACACCATATATTTT. Translation gives CASDDRSSGNTIYF.

The chain employs TRBV11-2 and TRBJ1-5; D gene uncertain. CDR3 length: 14 amino acids. V shed 2 bases and J shed 1 base, with 6 bases lying between them. Looked up from germline, CDR1 is SGHAT and CDR2 is FQNNGV. CDR3 in DNA: TGTGCCAGCAGCTTAACCCCGAGCAATCAGCCCCAGCATTTT. Its translation: CASSLTPSNQPQHF.

This clonotype came up many times. The chain has TRBV13 and TRBJ1-1; 7 bases map to TRBD1. This CDR3 contains 14 residues. Germline loops: CDR1 PRHDT, CDR2 FYEKMQ (reference sequence). V lost 4 bases and J lost 1; bases outside the gene matches: 3. This chain's CDR3 is CASSSGTANTEAFF. The DNA for the CDR3 is TGTGCCAGCAGCTCCGGGACAGCGAACACTGAAGCTTTCTTT.

This clonotype has a handful of counts. The V and J genes are TRBV12-3 or TRBV12-4 and TRBJ2-7, with 7 bases aligning to TRBD2. The CDR3 extends over 14 amino acids. Unmatched junction bases numbered 10, after V lost 4 bases and J lost 7 bases. The CDR3, as DNA: TGTGCCAGCAGTTCCTCGGACCTCGGGGGGGAGCAGTACTTC. This gives the protein CASSSSDLGGEQYF.

The V gene is TRBV7-8, the J gene TRBJ2-7; the D gene is possibly TRBD2 (6 bases). The CDR3 is 13 amino acids. V dropped 5 bases and J dropped 5 bases, with 13 bases sitting between them. In germline, CDR1 is SGHVS, CDR2 FQNEAQ. CDR3 residues: CASSATSYNEQYF. For the CDR3, the DNA is TGTGCCAGCAGCGCGACTAGTTACAACGAGCAGTACTTC.

This clonotype was counted at least ten times. The CDR3 sequence is CSVEGTGAMNTEAFF. CDR3 DNA: TGCAGCGTTGAAGGGACGGGGGCTATGAACACTGAAGCTTTCTTT. The chain combines TRBV29-1 with TRBJ1-1, with D possibly being TRBD1 (6 bases). The CDR3 runs to 15 residues. V was shortened by 1 base and J by 0 bases, with 12 bases between the two germline ends. Germline CDR1 reads SQVTM; CDR2 reads ANQGSEA.

The CDR3 nucleotides read TGTGCCAGCAGCACGCGGGACAGGGTAGCCGGGGAGCTGTTTTTT. Amino acids: CASSTRDRVAGELFF. V usage is TRBV5-6 and J usage is TRBJ2-2; 9 positions match TRBD1. Germline V gene sequence: CDR1 SGHDT, CDR2 YYEEEE. Losses at the gene ends were 4 bases for V and 6 bases for J; bases not matched to a gene: 7. The length of the CDR3 is 15 residues. The full variable domain, in which reference TRBV5-6 and TRBJ2-2 provide the parts outside the CDR3, is DAGVTQSPTHLIKTRGQQVTLRCSPKSGHDTVSWYQQALGQGPQFIFQYYEEEERQRGNFPDRFSGHQFPNYSSELNVNALLLGDSALYLCASSTRDRVAGELFFGEGSRLTVL.